This is a list of T cell receptor beta chains from one sample in a study of control samples from healthy donors and cancer patients. Clones were read by immunoSEQ multiplex PCR, and TCRdb kept only the in-frame ones, dropping some. Here the sample spans around 6,000 clones, about 72% being singletons. The sample comprised formalin-fixed, paraffin-embedded tissue. Every receptor here comes from a male donor with melanoma. CDR3s include the opening cysteine and the closing phenylalanine or tryptophan. D genes are given only for firm matches. For some rows the clone size is stated as once, few or many, or as a class when expanded; others skip it.

d_gene: TRBD1; abundance: few; j_gene: TRBJ2-7; v_gene: TRBV28; CDR3nt: TGTGCCAGCAGTTTCTCCGGGACAGGCCTATACGAGCAGTACTTC; CDR3aa: CASSFSGTGLYEQYF
d_gene: -; abundance: -; j_gene: TRBJ2-5; v_gene: TRBV12-5; CDR3nt: TGTGCTAGGGCCCTACAGGGTGAGGTGGAAGAGACCCAGTACTTC; CDR3aa: CARALQGEVEETQYF
d_gene: -; abundance: -; j_gene: TRBJ2-3; v_gene: TRBV4-1; CDR3nt: TGCGCCAACAGCCAAGAACCCTACAGGGTCCTGGGAGATACGCAGTATTTT; CDR3aa: CANSQEPYRVLGDTQYF
d_gene: -; abundance: once; j_gene: TRBJ2-2; v_gene: TRBV30; CDR3nt: TGTGCCTGGAGAAGACAGATCACCGGGGAGCTGTTTTTT; CDR3aa: CAWRRQITGELFF
d_gene: -; abundance: -; j_gene: TRBJ2-4; v_gene: TRBV5-6; CDR3nt: TGTGCCAGCAGCTTGGTCGAGGGGATTCCCCTAAACATTCAGTACTTC; CDR3aa: CASSLVEGIPLNIQYF
d_gene: TRBD1; abundance: -; j_gene: TRBJ1-2; v_gene: TRBV19; CDR3nt: TGTGCCAGTGATGGTGGGACAGACTATGGCTACACCTTC; CDR3aa: CASDGGTDYGYTF
d_gene: TRBD2; abundance: -; j_gene: TRBJ2-3; v_gene: TRBV6-5; CDR3nt: TGTGCCACCGGGGGGGAACTAGCGGGCGGACGTACGCAGTATTTT; CDR3aa: CATGGELAGGRTQYF
d_gene: -; abundance: -; j_gene: TRBJ2-2; v_gene: TRBV10-3; CDR3nt: TGTGCCATCAGTGAGCGCCCAGCGGATAACACCGGGGAGCTGTTTTTT; CDR3aa: CAISERPADNTGELFF
d_gene: TRBD1; abundance: -; j_gene: TRBJ2-1; v_gene: TRBV15; CDR3nt: TGTGCCACCAGCAGAACAGGGGAACCCTACAATGAGCAGTTCTTC; CDR3aa: CATSRTGEPYNEQFF
d_gene: -; abundance: -; j_gene: TRBJ1-4; v_gene: TRBV15; CDR3nt: TGTGCCACCAGCAGAGACAACGGTTTAGGCGATGGTGAAAAACTGTTTTTT; CDR3aa: CATSRDNGLGDGEKLFF
d_gene: -; abundance: -; j_gene: TRBJ2-5; v_gene: TRBV7-2; CDR3nt: TGTGCCAGCAGCTTACTGGACCTCGGAGAGACCCAGTACTTC; CDR3aa: CASSLLDLGETQYF
d_gene: -; abundance: -; j_gene: TRBJ2-7; v_gene: TRBV19; CDR3nt: TGTGCCAGTGCCGACGATCATTACGAGCAGTACTTC; CDR3aa: CASADDHYEQYF
d_gene: -; abundance: -; j_gene: TRBJ1-2; v_gene: TRBV3-1/TRBV3-2; CDR3nt: TGTGCCAGCAGCCCCTGGGGCAGGGATGGCTACACTTTC; CDR3aa: CASSPWGRDGYTF
d_gene: TRBD2; abundance: -; j_gene: TRBJ2-1; v_gene: TRBV5-1; CDR3nt: TGCGCCAGCAGCTTGGGTGGACTAGATAATGAGCAGTTCTTC; CDR3aa: CASSLGGLDNEQFF
d_gene: -; abundance: -; j_gene: TRBJ1-4; v_gene: TRBV27; CDR3nt: TGTGCCAGCAGCCAATCCCTTTGGGCCGAAAAACTGTTTTTT; CDR3aa: CASSQSLWAEKLFF
d_gene: TRBD1; abundance: -; j_gene: TRBJ2-7; v_gene: TRBV29-1; CDR3nt: TGCAGCGTTGGGATGTGGGACAGGGGGCGAGGGGAGCAGTACTTC; CDR3aa: CSVGMWDRGRGEQYF
d_gene: TRBD2; abundance: -; j_gene: TRBJ2-1; v_gene: TRBV12-5; CDR3nt: TGTGCTAGTGGTTTGGAGGCGGGAGGGCCGGTCAATGAGCAGTTCTTC; CDR3aa: CASGLEAGGPVNEQFF
d_gene: TRBD1; abundance: large; j_gene: TRBJ1-2; v_gene: TRBV6-5; CDR3nt: TGTGCCAGCAGACAGGGGGTGGGCGGCTACACCTTC; CDR3aa: CASRQGVGGYTF
d_gene: -; abundance: once; j_gene: TRBJ2-2; v_gene: TRBV29-1; CDR3nt: TGCAGCGTTGGGGACTTGTACGGGGAGCTGTTTTTT; CDR3aa: CSVGDLYGELFF
d_gene: TRBD1; abundance: few; j_gene: TRBJ1-4; v_gene: TRBV19; CDR3nt: TGTGCCAGTAGTATTGGGACAGCAACTAATGAAAAACTGTTTTTT; CDR3aa: CASSIGTATNEKLFF
d_gene: -; abundance: -; j_gene: TRBJ1-1; v_gene: TRBV7-9; CDR3nt: TGTGCCAGCAGCCCCCTAGCTGGGGTCCAGCGGAACACTGAAGCTTTCTTT; CDR3aa: CASSPLAGVQRNTEAFF
d_gene: -; abundance: -; j_gene: TRBJ2-7; v_gene: TRBV11-2; CDR3nt: TGTGCCAGCAGCCTGGTCCAATTTGCCGAGCAGTACTTC; CDR3aa: CASSLVQFAEQYF
d_gene: TRBD1; abundance: -; j_gene: TRBJ1-1; v_gene: TRBV5-5; CDR3nt: TGTGCCAGCAGCTTGGTAGGGGGCTCGAACACTGAAGCTTTCTTT; CDR3aa: CASSLVGGSNTEAFF
d_gene: -; abundance: once; j_gene: TRBJ2-1; v_gene: TRBV7-9; CDR3nt: TGTGCCAGCAAAATAGGTAATGAGCAGTTCTTC; CDR3aa: CASKIGNEQFF
d_gene: -; abundance: -; j_gene: TRBJ2-1; v_gene: TRBV7-7; CDR3nt: TGTGCCAGCAGCTTACAGGGCGGTGAGCAGTTCTTC; CDR3aa: CASSLQGGEQFF
d_gene: -; abundance: few; j_gene: TRBJ1-3; v_gene: TRBV29-1; CDR3nt: TGCAGCGTCCGGGATCCCGACTCTGGAAACACCATATATTTT; CDR3aa: CSVRDPDSGNTIYF
d_gene: -; abundance: -; j_gene: TRBJ2-5; v_gene: TRBV5-1; CDR3nt: TGCGCCAGCAGCTCCCTCTCTGAGCGAAAGACCCAGTACTTC; CDR3aa: CASSSLSERKTQYF
d_gene: TRBD1; abundance: -; j_gene: TRBJ1-4; v_gene: TRBV5-1; CDR3nt: TGCGCCAGCAGCTTGGGAGGGACAGTTAATGAAAAACTGTTTTTT; CDR3aa: CASSLGGTVNEKLFF
d_gene: TRBD1; abundance: -; j_gene: TRBJ2-1; v_gene: TRBV19; CDR3nt: TGTGCCAGTAGTATTAGGGGGCCAGGGAATACCTACAATGAGCAGTTCTTC; CDR3aa: CASSIRGPGNTYNEQFF
d_gene: -; abundance: -; j_gene: TRBJ1-2; v_gene: TRBV28; CDR3nt: TGTGCCAGCAGTTCGACAGGACGGTATGGCTACACCTTC; CDR3aa: CASSSTGRYGYTF
d_gene: TRBD1; abundance: -; j_gene: TRBJ2-7; v_gene: TRBV29-1; CDR3nt: TGCAGCGTTGGAGGGGGACAGGGAAACTACGAGCAGTACTTC; CDR3aa: CSVGGGQGNYEQYF